This T cell receptor beta chain was captured by sequencing in a study of molecular identifiers for immune sequencing clone quantification. Study-wide findings and caveats: For effector cells, clones above 20 RNA copies held over 99% of molecules; for naive cells, under 1%.

Via MiXCR, TCRdb re-called the PCR reads, giving one row per CDR3 protein. The table has hundreds of thousands of distinct CDR3 sequences, over 20% seen once. The authors gated naive CD8 T cells as CD8+CD4-CCR7+CD45RA+ for sorting. The V gene's germline CDR1 is LGHDT and CDR2 YNNKEL (reference sequence). This CDR3 comprises 14 residues. Trimming took 3 bases from V and 6 from J, leaving 11 bases between them. This clonotype has more than one count but fewer than ten. Its matching antigen is unknown. Sequencing was performed on naive CD8+ T cells from blood, with Jurkat cell RNA spiked in. The sample's subset: FACS-sorted CD8+CD4-CCR7+CD45RA+ naive T cells. This chain uses TRBV3-1 with TRBJ2-2, with D possibly matching TRBD1 (5 bases). The sequence was obtained from a human donor in good health. Some libraries in this study had Jurkat cell RNA spiked in. In nucleotides, the CDR3 is TGTGCCAGCAGCCACACAATGGGGCCCGGGGAGCTGTTTTTT. Translation: CASSHTMGPGELFF.